Listed here are 22 T cell receptor beta chains from one sample, sequenced in a study of blood T cells in healthy people across ages. For the second PCR, which ran for roughly 6 to 12 cycles, a sample-barcoded 5' primer and a J-beta primer mix were used. TCRdb processed the 5' RACE reads anew with MiXCR; each CDR3 protein has one entry. Of hundreds of thousands of distinct CDR3 sequences listed, under 35% are singletons. The material sequenced was blood. All receptors come from an elderly woman in good health.

The chain recombines TRBV7-2 with TRBJ2-7, with 9 bases lining up with TRBD2. CDR1 and CDR2 (germline): SGHTA, FQGNSA. The CDR3 covers 16 residues. Germline trimming cut 6 bases from V and 4 bases from J; bases unmatched to any gene: 13. CDR3 bases: TGTGCCAGCAGAGCCCTCCCGGGACTAGCCTCGTACGAGCAGTACTTC. Protein: CASRALPGLASYEQYF.

Points on this clonotype: A much larger clone lies a single base off, so this may be a read error. The chain is built from TRBV15 and TRBJ1-2; unclear D gene. The V gene's germline CDR1 is LNHNV and CDR2 YYDKDF (reference sequence). The CDR3 consists of 13 residues. The CDR3 bases are TGTGCCACCAACAGAGAACAGCCCTATGGCTACACCTTC. As protein: CATNREQPYGYTF.

This chain links TRBV3-1 with TRBJ2-7; possibly TRBD1 or TRBD2 for D (5 bases each). The CDR3 is 14 amino acids. Germline assignment: CDR1 LGHDT and CDR2 YNNKEL (reference sequence). V lost 0 bases to trimming and J lost 2 bases, with 8 bases between them. The CDR3 DNA reads as TGTGCCAGCAGCCAAGAGATGGGACCCTACGAGCAGTACTTC. Translating it yields CASSQEMGPYEQYF.

The CDR3 sequence: CSVQCQGAGETQYF. The CDR3 DNA reads as TGCAGCGTTCAATGTCAGGGGGCGGGAGAGACCCAGTACTTC. J is TRBJ2-5 and V is TRBV29-1; 8 bases are shared with TRBD1. J was trimmed by 4 bases and V by 5 bases; bases with no gene match: 9. CDR1 and CDR2 (germline): SQVTM, ANQGSEA. The CDR3 is 14 amino acids.

This clonotype was detected a few times. The chain is built from TRBV12-3 or TRBV12-4 and TRBJ2-1; D possibly uses TRBD1 or TRBD2 (5 bases each). The CDR3 runs 12 residues. Trimming took 6 bases from V and 15 from J, leaving 18 bases between them. The CDR3 DNA follows: TGTGCCAGCAGCGAAGGGACCGCAAAGGGGTTCTTC. Translated: CASSEGTAKGFF.

This clonotype was seen repeatedly, ten times or more. The rearrangement joins TRBV6-2 or TRBV6-3 to TRBJ2-7; tentatively, D is TRBD2 (6 bases). Trimming cost V 6 bases and J 0 bases, with 15 bases left between them. The length of the CDR3 is 15 residues. The germline V gene has CDR1 MNHEY and CDR2 SVGEGT. CDR3 sequence: CASSWDSTSSYEQYF. In DNA, the CDR3 is TGTGCCAGCAGCTGGGACTCCACGAGCTCCTACGAGCAGTACTTC.

Ten or more counts support this clonotype. The chain couples TRBV12-3 or TRBV12-4 to TRBJ2-5; the D gene is possibly TRBD2 (6 bases). With 8 bases removed from V and 0 bases from J, the gap between germline ends came to 13 bases. This CDR3 comprises 14 residues. CDR3 protein: CASGVAGYQETQYF. The CDR3 coding sequence is TGTGCCAGCGGGGTCGCGGGATACCAAGAGACCCAGTACTTC.

This clonotype was seen only once. Because it lacks the conserved phenylalanine or tryptophan at the end, this CDR3 is likely a read error. V gene TRBV3-1 combines with J gene TRBJ1-1; D perhaps matches TRBD1 (6 bases). V was clipped by 4 bases and J by 4 bases, with 16 bases between them. Germline V gene sequence: CDR1 LGHDT, CDR2 YNNKEL (reference sequence). The CDR3 has 15 residues. CDR3 sequence (DNA): TGTGCCAGCAGCCCCCTGGGGGGCGCAGGCACTGAAGCTTTCTGT. It specifies CASSPLGGAGTEAFC.

In this sample, this clonotype turned up many times. J is TRBJ1-6 and V is TRBV25-1; the match to TRBD1 covers 7 bases. Germline trimming cut 6 bases from V and 7 bases from J; bases unmatched to any gene: 9. CDR1 MGHDK and CDR2 SYGVNS come from the germline V gene. CDR3 length: 15 residues. CDR3 loop: CASRETGRTNSPLHF. CDR3 sequence (DNA): TGTGCCAGCAGGGAGACAGGGAGAACCAATTCACCCCTCCACTTT.

A word on this clonotype: A much larger clone differs by one base, so this may be a read error. This chain uses TRBV12-3 or TRBV12-4 with TRBJ1-5, with TRBD1 as a possible D gene (6 bases). CDR3 length: 13 residues. V dropped 6 bases and J dropped 6 bases, with 12 bases sitting between them. Written as DNA, the CDR3 is TGTGCCAGCAGGTTACAGGGAAGTCAGCCCCAGCATTTT. Translating it yields CASRLQGSQPQHF.

The CDR3 protein is CSVGQVNSNQPQHF. CDR3 in DNA: TGCAGTGTGGGACAGGTTAATAGCAATCAGCCCCAGCATTTT. The chain links TRBV20-1 to TRBJ1-5; 8 bases align to TRBD1. Germline V lookup: CDR1 DFQATT, CDR2 SNEGSKA (reference sequence). The CDR3 is made up of 14 amino acids. The J segment lost 0 bases and the V segment lost 7 bases, leaving 5 bases of the junction unmatched.

This clonotype occurred many times. CDR3 sequence: CASSPTSGGIYEQYF. Written as DNA, the CDR3 is TGTGCCAGCAGCCCGACTAGCGGGGGGATCTACGAGCAGTACTTC. This chain links TRBV7-2 with TRBJ2-7; TRBD2 matches 13 bases. The CDR3 spans 15 residues. Germline values: CDR1 SGHTA, CDR2 FQGNSA. J was trimmed by 3 bases and V by 5 bases; bases with no gene match: 4.

V is TRBV7-2 and J is TRBJ2-7; 9 bases are a match to TRBD1. TRBJ2-5 matches the DNA end more closely, so the J call is doubtful. This CDR3 spans 14 amino acids. Germline V CDR1 and CDR2: SGHTA, FQGNSA. The CDR3 DNA reads as TGTGCCAGCAGCACCTCCGGGACAGGGCAGACCCAGTACTTC. This codes for CASSTSGTGQTQYF.

As to this clonotype: Compared with germline, one end of the junction differs, possibly owing to a read error. The V and J genes are TRBV12-3 or TRBV12-4 and TRBJ2-1; 9 bases agree with TRBD1. This CDR3 is built from 15 residues. Here the CDR3 reads CAGSLGTGTYNEQFF. The CDR3 DNA is TGTGCCGGCAGTTTAGGGACAGGGACCTACAATGAGCAGTTCTTC.

This clonotype was recorded at least ten times. V usage is TRBV5-1 and J usage is TRBJ2-3, with D maybe TRBD2 (5 bases). This CDR3 spans 14 amino acids. V was pared by 6 bases and J by 1 base, with 12 bases between. Germline CDR1 reads SGHRS; CDR2 reads YFSETQ. The CDR3 spells CASTDRGGTDTQYF. CDR3 coding DNA: TGCGCCAGCACGGACCGGGGAGGCACAGATACGCAGTATTTT.

Many counts were recorded for this clonotype. J is TRBJ2-1 and V is TRBV20-1; no reliable D call. The germline V gene has CDR1 DFQATT and CDR2 SNEGSKA (reference sequence). There are 15 residues in the CDR3. V was clipped by 5 bases and J by 2 bases, with 16 bases between them. CDR3 sequence: CSAENLGVPYNEQFF. As DNA, the CDR3 is TGCAGTGCTGAAAATCTTGGGGTTCCCTACAATGAGCAGTTCTTC.

Note on this clonotype: Given a much more abundant clone one base away, this may be a read error. This chain's CDR3 is CASRRRPMQETRYF. The CDR3 DNA reads TGTGCCAGCAGGCGCAGACCGATGCAAGAGACCCGGTACTTC. The chain has TRBV11-2 and TRBJ2-5; D unclear. The germline CDR1 and CDR2 sequences are SGHAT and FQNNGV. The CDR3 totals 14 residues.

The gene calls are TRBV2 and TRBJ1-2; 7 bases are a match to TRBD1. The CDR3 is 14 residues long. V lost 4 bases to trimming and J lost 2 bases; unmatched junction nucleotides: 4. Germline CDR1 and CDR2: SNHLY and FYNNEI. CDR3 loop: CASSAYRGNYGYTF. The CDR3 DNA reads TGTGCCAGCAGTGCTTACAGGGGAAACTATGGCTACACCTTC.

The sample holds many counts of this clonotype. The rearrangement uses TRBV6-6 and TRBJ2-7; the match to TRBD2 covers 8 bases. The CDR3 is made up of 15 amino acids. Trimming at V came to 5 bases and at J to 3 bases, leaving 9 bases not matched to a gene. The V gene's germline CDR1 is MNHNY and CDR2 SVGAGI (reference sequence). The CDR3 DNA reads TGTGCCAGCAGTGTTCTCGGACTAGCCCTCTACGAGCAGTACTTC. Translating gives CASSVLGLALYEQYF.

J is TRBJ1-1 and V is TRBV6-2 or TRBV6-3; D possibly corresponds to TRBD1 (5 bases). V lost 3 bases and J lost 1, with 9 bases in between. Germline values: CDR1 MNHEY, CDR2 SVGEGT. This CDR3 has 14 residues. CDR3 amino acids: CASSYAGTNTEAFF. The CDR3 region has the DNA TGTGCCAGCAGTTATGCAGGGACGAACACTGAAGCTTTCTTT.

Of note for this clonotype: This sequence may be a read error, since a much larger clone differs from it by one base. The V and J genes are TRBV7-9 and TRBJ2-6; 7 positions match TRBD1. Unmatched junction bases numbered 4, after V lost 2 bases and J lost 0 bases. This CDR3 spans 17 amino acids. Germline CDR1 is SEHNR and CDR2 is FQNEAQ (reference sequence). The chain's CDR3 is CASSLRDSLSGANVLTF. For the CDR3, the DNA is TGTGCCAGCAGCTTAAGGGACAGTCTCTCTGGGGCCAACGTCCTGACTTTC.

Details on this clonotype: This clone may be a read error of a much larger clone one base away. This rearrangement joins TRBV7-2 to TRBJ1-4; 8 positions match TRBD1. The length of the CDR3 is 14 residues. Germline assignment: CDR1 SGHTA and CDR2 FQGNSA. With V trimmed by 2 bases and J by 7 bases, 3 bases remained unmatched. The CDR3 DNA is TGTGCCAGCAGCTTACAGGGGGCTACTGAAAAACTGTTTTTT. Its translation is CASSLQGATEKLFF.